A single sample is the source of the 17 T cell receptor beta chains below, sequenced in a study of OX40 agonist ivuxolimab in advanced cancers. Library preparation was by the immunoSEQ multiplex PCR assay. This immuneACCESS table, as held by TCRdb, lists in-frame sequences with V and J called but not all clones. Of the missing ones, under half trace to an unresolved V gene in checked studies; the others have no known cause. Present in this sample are approximately 48,000 clones, 65% to 85% of which were seen just once. The top ten constitute around 2% of the sample. Sample: CD4+ or CD8+ T cells sorted from blood, taken in a trial of the OX40 agonist ivuxolimab. The receptors originated from an adult with an advanced solid tumor such as melanoma, head and neck, liver or kidney cancer.

This clone appeared a single time. The rearrangement uses TRBV2 and TRBJ2-7; D is ambiguous. Trimming took off 2 bases at V and 8 bases at J, with 10 bases between the two ends. This CDR3 comprises 12 residues. The germline V gene encodes CDR1 SNHLY and CDR2 FYNNEI. In DNA, the CDR3 is TGTGCCAGCAGTGAAACCCTTTATAAGCAGTACTTC. Its translation is CASSETLYKQYF. Combining the CDR3 with reference TRBV2 and TRBJ2-7 gives the whole variable domain EPEVTQTPSHQVTQMGQEVILRCVPISNHLYFYWYRQILGQKVEFLVSFYNNEISEKSEIFDDQFSVERPDGSNFTLKIRSTKLEDSAMYFCASSETLYKQYFGPGTRLTVT.

This clone is medium-sized. The rearrangement uses TRBV5-6 and TRBJ1-1; D is perhaps TRBD1 (5 bases). The CDR3 length is 16 residues. Germline-derived CDR1 and CDR2 are SGHDT and YYEEEE. Trimming removed 0 bases from V and 6 bases from J, with 18 bases in between. CDR3 bases: TGTGCCAGCAGCTTGGACCCACGGCGGGGAGGGGCTGAAGCTTTCTTT. Translated: CASSLDPRRGGAEAFF.

This chain connects TRBV7-3 to TRBJ2-1; tentatively, D is TRBD1 (5 bases). The CDR3 sequence is 13 residues long. The germline gives CDR1 SGHTA, CDR2 FQGTGA. V was trimmed by 5 bases and J by 6 bases, leaving 11 bases between them. The CDR3 nucleotides read TGTGCCAGCAGCCCAGGGCCGGTCAATGAGCAGTTCTTC. Its translation is CASSPGPVNEQFF.

The V gene is TRBV6-4, the J gene TRBJ2-1; 13 bases agree with TRBD2. The V gene end was trimmed by 4 bases and the J gene end by 8 bases; junction bases not matched to a gene: 14. The CDR3 covers 18 residues. Germline V gene data show CDR1 as MRHNA and CDR2 as SNTAGT. The CDR3 coding sequence is TGTGCCAGCAGTGCCCACCGATGGACTAGCGGGAGTCAGGATGAGCAGTTCTTC. Residues: CASSAHRWTSGSQDEQFF.

Points on this clone: The junction departs from germline at one end; a sequencing error may be responsible. The chain uses TRBV7-7 and TRBJ1-6, with no clear D. The CDR3 is made up of 13 amino acids. The germline gives CDR1 SSHAT, CDR2 FNYEAQ (reference sequence). The CDR3 sequence: CASSLDRNSPLHF. The CDR3 DNA is TGTGCTAGCAGCCTAGACCGAAATTCACCCCTCCACTTT.

The chain couples TRBV7-3 to TRBJ2-2; TRBD2 is a possible D gene (5 bases). Germline V gene lookup returns CDR1 SGHTA and CDR2 FQGTGA. V lost 0 bases, J lost 5 bases, and 13 bases lay in between. There are 16 residues in the CDR3. The CDR3 DNA is TGTGCCAGCAGCTTAACCCCCCGTGGGAGTACCGGGGAGCTGTTTTTT. This codes for CASSLTPRGSTGELFF.

The rearrangement links TRBV19 to TRBJ2-7, with TRBD2 matching 8 bases. CDR1 is LNHDA, CDR2 SQIVND, per germline (reference sequence). Losses at the gene ends were 1 base for V and 4 bases for J; bases not matched to a gene: 6. This CDR3 is 15 amino acids long. CDR3 sequence reads: CASSIADAGGYEQYF. For the CDR3, the DNA is TGTGCCAGTAGTATAGCAGACGCGGGAGGTTACGAGCAGTACTTC. Full variable domain (missing parts from reference TRBV19 and TRBJ2-7): DGGITQSPKYLFRKEGQNVTLSCEQNLNHDAMYWYRQDPGQGLRLIYYSQIVNDFQKGDIAEGYSVSREKKESFPLTVTSAQKNPTAFYLCASSIADAGGYEQYFGPGTRLTVT.

The chain recombines TRBV5-3 with TRBJ2-3, with 8 bases matching TRBD1. TRBV5-3 is labeled an ORF, and its function is uncertain. Trimming at V came to 4 bases and at J to 0 bases, leaving 13 bases not matched to a gene. The CDR3 covers 18 residues. CDR3 residues: CARSLTGDLTVSTDTQYF. CDR3 nucleotides: TGTGCCAGAAGCCTGACAGGGGACCTCACTGTTAGCACAGATACGCAGTATTTT.

The J gene is TRBJ1-4, the V gene TRBV5-1, with D possibly matching TRBD1 (6 bases). The CDR3 consists of 15 residues. The ends were cut back, 0 bases at V and 7 bases at J, with 13 bases in the middle. Germline V CDR1 and CDR2: SGHRS, YFSETQ. In nucleotides, the CDR3 is TGCGCCAGCAGCTTGGCGCAGGGGCAGGGTGAAAAACTGTTTTTT. Translating gives CASSLAQGQGEKLFF. Using reference TRBV5-1 and TRBJ1-4 for the parts outside the CDR3, the full variable domain is KAGVTQTPRYLIKTRGQQVTLSCSPISGHRSVSWYQQTPGQGLQFLFEYFSETQRNKGNFPGRFSGRQFSNSRSEMNVSTLELGDSALYLCASSLAQGQGEKLFFGSGTQLSVL.

This clone was seen once. The CDR3 sequence is CASSRGFEQYF. The CDR3 coding sequence is TGTGCCAGCAGCCGGGGGTTCGAGCAGTACTTC. This rearrangement joins TRBV25-1 to TRBJ2-7; D might be TRBD2 (6 bases). The germline CDR1 and CDR2 sequences are MGHDK and SYGVNS. The CDR3 totals 11 residues. Between the trimmed V and J ends, which lost 6 bases and 6 bases, there was a span of 9 bases.

The chain carries TRBV4-1 and TRBJ1-5; possibly TRBD1 for D (6 bases). The CDR3 loop spans 15 amino acids. Trimming shortened V by 3 bases and J by 1 base, and 10 bases separated the two germline ends. Germline V gene data show CDR1 as MGHRA and CDR2 as YSYEKL. CDR3: CASSQEQGSNQPQHF. The CDR3 region has the DNA TGCGCCAGCAGCCAGGAACAGGGAAGCAATCAGCCCCAGCATTTT.

The chain links TRBV9 to TRBJ2-7; D is undetermined. The V end was cut by 0 bases, the J end by 5 bases, with 15 bases between. Germline V CDR1 and CDR2: SGDLS, YYNGEE. CDR3 length: 15 residues. This CDR3 is CASSVVAESRNEQYF. In DNA form, the CDR3 reads TGTGCCAGCAGCGTAGTTGCGGAGTCTCGTAACGAGCAGTACTTC.

In this sample, this clone turned up once. V gene TRBV18 combines with J gene TRBJ1-2; 7 positions agree with TRBD1. The germline gives CDR1 KGHSH, CDR2 LQKENI. With 2 bases clipped from V and 7 bases from J, the junction kept 10 bases outside the gene matches. This CDR3 is built from 15 residues. The CDR3 is CASSPTGESLCGYTF. The CDR3 DNA reads as TGTGCCAGCTCACCAACAGGGGAATCCCTCTGTGGCTACACCTTC.

This rearrangement joins TRBV6-5 to TRBJ2-4; 7 bases map to TRBD2. The V and J ends lost 5 bases and 3 bases, in that order; junction bases with no gene match: 7. This CDR3 contains 15 residues. CDR1 MNHEY and CDR2 SVGAGI come from the germline V gene. This CDR3 reads CASSGTGGSKNIQYF. Here the CDR3 DNA reads TGTGCCAGCAGTGGGACCGGGGGGAGCAAAAACATTCAGTACTTC.

This clone was counted between two and nine times. The CDR3 nucleotides read TGCGCCAGCAGTGATATTCCCGGACAAGCTTTCTTT. Its translation is CASSDIPGQAFF. The V gene is TRBV10-2, the J gene TRBJ1-1; D not certain. Per germline, CDR1 WSHSY and CDR2 SAAADI. The CDR3 has 12 amino acids. The V end was cut by 3 bases, the J end by 9 bases, with 11 bases between.

The V and J genes are TRBV4-1 and TRBJ2-7, with 13 bases identical to TRBD2. The CDR3 runs 15 residues. Germline lookup yields CDR1 MGHRA and CDR2 YSYEKL. The ends lost 4 bases at V and 4 bases at J; junction bases unmatched: 4. CDR3 coding DNA: TGCGCCAGCAGCCGAGGACTAGCGGGAGCTTACGAGCAGTACTTC. Translating it yields CASSRGLAGAYEQYF.

This clone was counted between two and nine times. The chain joins TRBV29-1 to TRBJ2-2; maybe TRBD1 (5 bases). V shed 2 bases and J shed 3 bases, with 7 bases lying between them. Germline-derived CDR1 and CDR2 are SQVTM and ANQGSEA. This CDR3 comprises 13 residues. The CDR3 here is CSVEQGYTGELFF. As DNA, the CDR3 is TGCAGCGTTGAACAGGGCTACACCGGGGAGCTGTTTTTT.